A single sample is the source of the 10 T cell receptor beta chains below, sequenced in a study of T-cell reconstitution after alpha-beta-depleted transplantation in children. A library of TCRbeta sequences, prepared with unique molecular identifiers, was generated. TCRdb itself ran the PCR reads through MiXCR, one entry per CDR3 protein. The sample lists 450,000 to 600,000 distinct CDR3 sequences; roughly 10% were seen once. The sample consisted of PBMCs, taken before TCRalphabeta/CD19-depleted stem cell transplant. These receptor sequences come from a child younger than 10 with inherited bone marrow failure, due to receive a stem cell transplant.

This clonotype was observed many times. The V gene is TRBV2, the J gene TRBJ2-5; D unclear. The CDR3 covers 16 residues. Trimming pared 3 bases from V and 1 base from J, leaving 15 bases between. Germline V gene sequence: CDR1 SNHLY, CDR2 FYNNEI. CDR3 residues: CASSEWYGVIQETQYF. CDR3 DNA sequence: TGTGCCAGCAGTGAGTGGTATGGGGTAATCCAAGAGACCCAGTACTTC.

On this clonotype itself: The junction differs from germline at one of its ends, possibly a read error. The CDR3 DNA sequence: TGCAGTGCGAGACTAGGGACCGGCGAAGAGGCCCAGTACTTC. Protein sequence: CSARLGTGEEAQYF. The chain couples TRBV20-1 to TRBJ2-5, with D possibly matching TRBD2 (6 bases). The CDR3 contains 14 residues. The V gene's germline CDR1 is DFQATT and CDR2 SNEGSKA (reference sequence).

The table lists this clonotype with many counts. The chain has TRBV29-1 and TRBJ2-3, with TRBD2 matching over 9 bases. CDR3 length equals 15 residues. Per germline, CDR1 SQVTM and CDR2 ANQGSEA. V gave up 3 bases and J gave up 2 bases; unmatched junction bases: 6. The CDR3 region has the DNA TGCAGCGTTGAGGCGGGAGGGGCCCCCACAGATACGCAGTATTTT. Translating it yields CSVEAGGAPTDTQYF.

Only a few counts were recorded for this clonotype. V gene TRBV7-8 combines with J gene TRBJ2-1; 7 bases match TRBD2. Losses at the gene ends were 5 bases for V and 0 bases for J; bases not matched to a gene: 13. CDR3 length: 18 amino acids. CDR1 and CDR2 from the germline V gene are SGHVS and FQNEAQ. This chain's CDR3 is CASSPSRVGGSSYNEQFF. The DNA of the CDR3 is TGTGCCAGCAGCCCAAGTCGGGTGGGCGGGAGCTCCTACAATGAGCAGTTCTTC.

This chain connects TRBV20-1 to TRBJ2-3; TRBD2 agrees at 11 bases. Looked up from germline, CDR1 is DFQATT and CDR2 is SNEGSKA (reference sequence). This CDR3 is 17 amino acids long. V was pared by 3 bases and J by 10 bases, with 18 bases of the junction left unmatched. CDR3 bases: TGCAGTGCTAGTAGGGCGGGCCGTCTAGCGGGAGGTCTTGCGCAGTATTTT. Amino acids: CSASRAGRLAGGLAQYF.

There are many counts of this clonotype. J is TRBJ2-7 and V is TRBV7-2, with TRBD1 as a possible D gene (5 bases). This CDR3 comprises 13 residues. Germline V CDR1 and CDR2: SGHTA, FQGNSA. The V and J ends lost 1 base and 5 bases respectively, with 9 bases between them. This CDR3 reads CASSLVQGHEQYF. Written as DNA, the CDR3 is TGTGCCAGCAGCTTAGTCCAGGGTCACGAGCAGTACTTC.

This clonotype was seen repeatedly, ten times or more. The chain recombines TRBV7-2 with TRBJ1-3; 7 bases fit TRBD1. V lost 5 bases, J lost 8 bases, and 9 bases stayed unmatched. Germline assignment: CDR1 SGHTA and CDR2 FQGNSA. The length of the CDR3 is 14 residues. In DNA, the CDR3 is TGTGCCAGCAGCCCTCAACAGGGGCGGCACACCATATATTTT. Its protein product is CASSPQQGRHTIYF.

In this sample, this clonotype turned up many times. V is TRBV4-3 and J is TRBJ2-2, with TRBD2 identical over 9 bases. Germline loops: CDR1 LGHNA, CDR2 YSLEER. CDR3 size: 17 residues. Trimming removed 6 bases from V and 4 bases from J; junction bases left unmatched: 12. CDR3 in DNA: TGCGCCAGCAGGCCGACTAGCGGAATCTTCTTCACCGGGGAGCTGTTTTTT. Its protein is CASRPTSGIFFTGELFF.

The table lists this clonotype with many counts. This chain links TRBV20-1 with TRBJ1-4; D not certain. CDR3 size: 14 residues. Trimming left V 6 bases short and J 0 bases short, with 11 bases between. CDR1 is DFQATT, CDR2 SNEGSKA, per germline (reference sequence). CDR3 bases: TGCAGTGCCGGACTGATCGCAACTAATGAAAAACTGTTTTTT. Translating gives CSAGLIATNEKLFF.

The V gene is TRBV20-1, the J gene TRBJ1-5, with D perhaps TRBD1 (5 bases). The CDR3 runs to 13 residues. V was pared by 7 bases and J by 0 bases, with 10 bases between. CDR1 is DFQATT and CDR2 is SNEGSKA in the germline V gene (reference sequence). CDR3 sequence (DNA): TGCAGTGTTCAAGGGGATAGCAATCAGCCCCAGCATTTT. Its protein product is CSVQGDSNQPQHF.